Given below is one TCR beta chain in context. Its specificity is unknown. All patients relapsed after autologous stem cell transplantation, and brentuximab vedotin exposure varied. This sample stems from a study of PD-1 blockade in classical Hodgkin lymphoma. The ends were cut back, 4 bases at V and 6 bases at J, with 24 bases in the middle. The germline V gene has CDR1 MNHEY and CDR2 SMNVEV (reference sequence). CDR3 length equals 17 residues. The repertoire was sequenced with immunoSEQ multiplex PCR; TCRdb's copy has only in-frame clones and lacks some. This sample has 50,000 to 85,000 clones, with about 64% found just once. Study-wide findings and caveats: Patients were excluded if nivolumab began under 1 year after ASCT (the autologous transplant). Relapsed/refractory patients reportedly had the lowest baseline TCR diversity, below newly diagnosed patients, who were below healthy donors. TCR diversity in CD4+, not CD8+, cells rose significantly by C4D1.

Sequenced material: peripheral blood mononuclear cells (PBMCs), taken before the second cycle of nivolumab. The sequence derives from a human donor with classical Hodgkin lymphoma. The rearrangement links TRBV27 to TRBJ1-1; D possibly corresponds to TRBD1 (5 bases). The CDR3 sequence is CASSSYADRLKISEAFF. The CDR3 coding sequence is TGTGCCAGCAGTTCGTACGCTGACAGACTTAAGATATCTGAAGCTTTCTTT.